The subject of this entry is one T cell receptor (beta chain). Clones were sequenced by immunoSEQ multiplex PCR, and TCRdb holds only the in-frame ones, with some missing. Among hundreds of thousands of clones listed, about 90% were seen once. This CDR3 spans 15 amino acids. This record belongs to a study of blood T cell repertoires in COVID-19. The sequence derives from a man aged 18 to 35 with COVID-19, enrolled during active disease. The sequencing input was peripheral blood. The chain carries TRBV21-1 and TRBJ1-2; the D call of TRBD1 is as the table states it, not checked on the DNA. TRBV21-1 is a pseudogene segment. As DNA, the CDR3 is TGTGCCAGCAGCAAAGGGGACAGGGACTACTATGGCTACACCTTC. Translating gives CASSKGDRDYYGYTF.